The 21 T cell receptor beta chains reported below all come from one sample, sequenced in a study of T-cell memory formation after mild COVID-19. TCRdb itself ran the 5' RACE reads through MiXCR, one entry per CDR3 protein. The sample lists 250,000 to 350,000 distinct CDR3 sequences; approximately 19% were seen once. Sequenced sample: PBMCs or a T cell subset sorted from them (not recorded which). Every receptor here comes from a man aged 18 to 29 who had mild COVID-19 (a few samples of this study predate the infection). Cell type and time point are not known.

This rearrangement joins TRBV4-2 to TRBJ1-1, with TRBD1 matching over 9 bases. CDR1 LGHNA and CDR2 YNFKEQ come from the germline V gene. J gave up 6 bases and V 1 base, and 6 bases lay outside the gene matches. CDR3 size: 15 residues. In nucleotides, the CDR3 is TGTGCCAGCAGCCAAGGCGCACAGGGGGCGGCTGAAGCTTTCTTT. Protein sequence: CASSQGAQGAAEAFF.

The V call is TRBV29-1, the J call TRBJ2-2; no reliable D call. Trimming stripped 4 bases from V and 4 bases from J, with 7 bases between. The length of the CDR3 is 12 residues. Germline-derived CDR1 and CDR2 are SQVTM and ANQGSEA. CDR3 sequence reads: CSVVGFTGELFF. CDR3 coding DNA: TGCAGCGTTGTCGGGTTCACCGGGGAGCTGTTTTTT.

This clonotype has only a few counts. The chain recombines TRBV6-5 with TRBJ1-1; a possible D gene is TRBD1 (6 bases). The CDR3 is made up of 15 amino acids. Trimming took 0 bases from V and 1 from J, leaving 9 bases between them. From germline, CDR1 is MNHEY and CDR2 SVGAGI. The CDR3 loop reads CASSYSGGRNTEAFF. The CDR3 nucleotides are TGTGCCAGCAGTTACTCGGGGGGCAGGAACACTGAAGCTTTCTTT.

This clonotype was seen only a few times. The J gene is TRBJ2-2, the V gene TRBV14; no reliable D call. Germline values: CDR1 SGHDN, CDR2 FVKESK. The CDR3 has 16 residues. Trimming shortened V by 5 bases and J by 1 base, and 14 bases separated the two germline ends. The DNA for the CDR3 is TGTGCCAGCAGCACCCGATATACAGAGAACACCGGGGAGCTGTTTTTT. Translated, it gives CASSTRYTENTGELFF.

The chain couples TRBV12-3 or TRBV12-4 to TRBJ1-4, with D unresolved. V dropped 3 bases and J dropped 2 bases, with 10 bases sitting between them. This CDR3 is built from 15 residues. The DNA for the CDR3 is TGTGCCAGCAGTTTGTCGGGGTTCACTAATGAAAAACTGTTTTTT. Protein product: CASSLSGFTNEKLFF.

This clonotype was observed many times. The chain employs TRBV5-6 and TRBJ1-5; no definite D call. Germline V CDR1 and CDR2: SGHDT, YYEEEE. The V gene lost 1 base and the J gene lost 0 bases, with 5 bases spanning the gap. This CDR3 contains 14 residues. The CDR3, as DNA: TGTGCCAGCAGCTTGTTCGATAGCAATCAGCCCCAGCATTTT. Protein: CASSLFDSNQPQHF.

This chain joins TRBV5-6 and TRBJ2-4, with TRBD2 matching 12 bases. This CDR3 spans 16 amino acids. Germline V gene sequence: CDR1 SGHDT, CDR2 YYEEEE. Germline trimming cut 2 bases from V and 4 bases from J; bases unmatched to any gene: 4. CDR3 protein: CASSFSGTSGKNIQYF. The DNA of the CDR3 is TGTGCCAGCAGCTTTTCCGGGACTAGCGGGAAAAACATTCAGTACTTC.

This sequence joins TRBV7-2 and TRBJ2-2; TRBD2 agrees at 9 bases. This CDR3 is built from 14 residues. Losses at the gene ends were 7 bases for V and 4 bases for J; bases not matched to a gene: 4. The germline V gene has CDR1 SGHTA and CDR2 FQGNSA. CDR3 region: CASIVAGVTGELFF. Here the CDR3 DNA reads TGTGCCAGCATCGTAGCGGGGGTCACCGGGGAGCTGTTTTTT.

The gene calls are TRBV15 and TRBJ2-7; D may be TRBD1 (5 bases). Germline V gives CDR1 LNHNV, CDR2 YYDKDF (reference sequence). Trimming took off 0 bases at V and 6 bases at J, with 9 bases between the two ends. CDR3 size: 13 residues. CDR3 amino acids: CATSRDGRGEQYF. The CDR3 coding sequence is TGTGCCACCAGCAGAGACGGAAGGGGCGAGCAGTACTTC.

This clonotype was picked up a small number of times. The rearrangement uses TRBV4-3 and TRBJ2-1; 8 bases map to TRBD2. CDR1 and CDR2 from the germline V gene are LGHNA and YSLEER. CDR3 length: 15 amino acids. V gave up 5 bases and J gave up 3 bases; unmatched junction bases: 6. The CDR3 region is CASSTLAGNYNEQFF. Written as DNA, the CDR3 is TGCGCCAGCAGCACGCTAGCGGGCAACTACAATGAGCAGTTCTTC.

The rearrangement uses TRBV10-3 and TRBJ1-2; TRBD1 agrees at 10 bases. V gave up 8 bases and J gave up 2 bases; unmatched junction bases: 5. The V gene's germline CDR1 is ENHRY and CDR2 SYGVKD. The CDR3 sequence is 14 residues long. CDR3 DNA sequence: TGTGCCATCTCCGGGACAGGGGTCAACTATGGCTACACCTTC. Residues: CAISGTGVNYGYTF.

CDR3 amino acids: CRPKSTEAFF. Written as DNA, the CDR3 is TGCAGGCCAAAATCCACTGAAGCTTTCTTT. V usage is TRBV20-1 and J usage is TRBJ1-1; D unclear. This CDR3 is 10 amino acids long. The germline CDR1 and CDR2 sequences are DFQATT and SNEGSKA (reference sequence).

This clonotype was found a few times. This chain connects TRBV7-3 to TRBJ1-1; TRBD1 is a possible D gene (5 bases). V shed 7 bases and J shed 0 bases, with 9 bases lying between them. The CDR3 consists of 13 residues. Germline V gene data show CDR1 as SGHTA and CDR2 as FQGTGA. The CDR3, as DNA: TGTGCCAGCAAAGCAGGGTTGAACACTGAAGCTTTCTTT. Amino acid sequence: CASKAGLNTEAFF. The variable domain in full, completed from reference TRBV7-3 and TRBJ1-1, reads GAGVSQTPSNKVTEKGKYVELRCDPISGHTALYWYRQSLGQGPEFLIYFQGTGAADDSGLPNDRFFAVRPEGSVSTLKIQRTERGDSAVYLCASKAGLNTEAFFGQGTRLTVV.

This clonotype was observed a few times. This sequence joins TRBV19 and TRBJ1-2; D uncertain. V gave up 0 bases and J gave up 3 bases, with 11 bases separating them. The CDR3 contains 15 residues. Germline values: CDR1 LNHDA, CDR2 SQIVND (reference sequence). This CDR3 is CASSIDPDEHYGYTF. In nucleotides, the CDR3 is TGTGCCAGTAGTATAGATCCTGACGAGCACTATGGCTACACCTTC.

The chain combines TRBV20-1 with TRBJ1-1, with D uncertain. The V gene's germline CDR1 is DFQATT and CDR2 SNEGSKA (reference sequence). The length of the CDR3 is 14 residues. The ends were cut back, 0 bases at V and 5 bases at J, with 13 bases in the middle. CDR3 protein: CSARDLTERTEAFF. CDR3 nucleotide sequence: TGCAGTGCTAGAGATCTCACAGAGAGAACTGAAGCTTTCTTT.

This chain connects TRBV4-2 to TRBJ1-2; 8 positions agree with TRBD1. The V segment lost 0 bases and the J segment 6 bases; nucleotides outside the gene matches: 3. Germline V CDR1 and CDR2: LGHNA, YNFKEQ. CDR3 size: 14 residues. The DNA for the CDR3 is TGTGCCAGCAGCCAAGAGGCGACAGGGGATGGCTACACCTTC. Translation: CASSQEATGDGYTF.

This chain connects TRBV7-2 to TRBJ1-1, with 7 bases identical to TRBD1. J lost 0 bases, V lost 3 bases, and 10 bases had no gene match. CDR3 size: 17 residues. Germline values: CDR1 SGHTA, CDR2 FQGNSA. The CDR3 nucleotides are TGTGCCAGCAGCTTGGGGTTACAGGGGCTAATGAACACTGAAGCTTTCTTT. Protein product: CASSLGLQGLMNTEAFF.

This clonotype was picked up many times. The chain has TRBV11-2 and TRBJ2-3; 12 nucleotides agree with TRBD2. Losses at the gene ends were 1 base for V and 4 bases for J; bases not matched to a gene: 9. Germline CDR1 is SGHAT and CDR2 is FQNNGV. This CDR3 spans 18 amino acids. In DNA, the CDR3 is TGTGCCAGCAGCTTAGGCACTAGCGGGGGGCTGTGGGCAGATACGCAGTATTTT. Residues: CASSLGTSGGLWADTQYF.

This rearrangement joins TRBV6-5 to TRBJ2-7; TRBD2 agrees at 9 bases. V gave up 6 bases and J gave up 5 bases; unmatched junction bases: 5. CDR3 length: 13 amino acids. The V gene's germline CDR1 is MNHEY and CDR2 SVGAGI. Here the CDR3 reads CASRSLAGHEQYV. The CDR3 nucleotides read TGTGCCAGCAGGTCCCTAGCGGGGCACGAGCAGTACGTC.

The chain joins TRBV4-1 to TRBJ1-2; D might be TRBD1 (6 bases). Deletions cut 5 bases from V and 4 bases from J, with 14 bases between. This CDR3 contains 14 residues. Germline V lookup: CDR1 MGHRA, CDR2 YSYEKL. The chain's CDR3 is CASSTGQPSYGYTF. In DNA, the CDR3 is TGCGCCAGCAGCACCGGACAGCCCAGCTATGGCTACACCTTC.

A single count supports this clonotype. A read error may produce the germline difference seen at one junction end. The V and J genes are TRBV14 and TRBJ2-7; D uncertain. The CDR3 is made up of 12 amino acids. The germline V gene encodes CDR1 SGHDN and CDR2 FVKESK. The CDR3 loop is CASSRPTYEQCF. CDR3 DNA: TGTGCCAGCAGCCGGCCTACCTACGAGCAGTGCTTC. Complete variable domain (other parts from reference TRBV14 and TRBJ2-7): EAGVTQFPSHSVIEKGQTVTLRCDPISGHDNLYWYRRVMGKEIKFLLHFVKESKQDESGMPNNRFLAERTGGTYSTLKVQPAELEDSGVYFCASSRPTYEQCFGPGTRLTVT.